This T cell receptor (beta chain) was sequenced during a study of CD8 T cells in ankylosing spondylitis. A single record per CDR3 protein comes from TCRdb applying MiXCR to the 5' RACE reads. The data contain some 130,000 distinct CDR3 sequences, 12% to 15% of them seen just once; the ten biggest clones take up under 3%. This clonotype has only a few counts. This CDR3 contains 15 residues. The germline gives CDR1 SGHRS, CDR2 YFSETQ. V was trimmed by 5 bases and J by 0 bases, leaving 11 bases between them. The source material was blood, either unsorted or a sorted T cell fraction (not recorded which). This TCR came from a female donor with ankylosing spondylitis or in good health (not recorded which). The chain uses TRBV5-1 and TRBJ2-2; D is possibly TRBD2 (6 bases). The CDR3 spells CASRERAANTGELFF. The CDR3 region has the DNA TGCGCCAGCAGGGAGCGGGCAGCGAACACCGGGGAGCTGTTTTTT.